The 23 T cell receptor beta chains in this list originate from one sample, sequenced in a study of CD8 T cells in ankylosing spondylitis (dated 2017 in TCRdb). Receptors were amplified or captured by 5' RACE. Sequenced using an Illumina HiSeq 2500. Using fastp trimming at Q25 and MiXCR clonotype assembly, TCRdb reanalyzed the public sequencing data and kept in-frame beta chains. Merged by CDR3 protein, the rows form single entries marked with the most common genes and DNA. In all, the sample holds 80,000 to 100,000 distinct CDR3 sequences, and 8.8% of those were seen once. The ten largest make up under 6% of the sample. The specimen was blood, either unsorted or a sorted T cell fraction (not recorded which). All receptors derive from a male donor with ankylosing spondylitis or in good health (not recorded which).

The chain is built from TRBV28 and TRBJ2-6; the D call may be TRBD1 or TRBD2 (5 bases each). V was pared by 10 bases and J by 8 bases, with 21 bases between. Germline V CDR1 and CDR2: MDHEN, SYDVKM. The CDR3 spans 15 residues. CDR3 loop: CAMGPGLPGSNVLTF. The CDR3 DNA sequence: TGTGCCATGGGCCCGGGGCTCCCCGGGTCCAACGTCCTGACTTTC.

This clonotype was recorded at least ten times. The chain links TRBV20-1 to TRBJ2-1, with no clear D. V was shortened by 5 bases and J by 9 bases, with 17 bases between the two germline ends. Germline lookup yields CDR1 DFQATT and CDR2 SNEGSKA (reference sequence). The CDR3 loop spans 13 amino acids. For the CDR3, the DNA is TGCAGTGCTCCTCACCCGACGGACCCTGAGCAGTTCTTC. Translation gives CSAPHPTDPEQFF.

This clonotype was seen only a few times. For the CDR3, the DNA is TGTGCCAGCAGCTTGGGGCCAGAACAAGAGACCCAGTACTTC. This gives the protein CASSLGPEQETQYF. This chain links TRBV5-5 with TRBJ2-5; D uncertain. The length of the CDR3 is 14 residues. CDR1 and CDR2 from the germline V gene are SGHKS and YYEKEE (reference sequence). Trimming pared 0 bases from V and 2 bases from J, leaving 8 bases between.

With respect to this clonotype: A clone one base away is much larger, so this may be a read error. The chain uses TRBV3-1 and TRBJ2-7; 7 bases agree with TRBD1. V lost 1 base and J lost 10; bases outside the gene matches: 10. Germline V CDR1 and CDR2: LGHDT, YNNKEL (reference sequence). The CDR3 is made up of 14 amino acids. CDR3 amino acids: CASSQGVLDRCQYF. CDR3 nucleotides: TGTGCCAGCAGCCAAGGGGTCTTGGACAGGTGCCAGTACTTC.

This clonotype was picked up many times. This rearrangement joins TRBV5-1 to TRBJ2-3, with TRBD1 matching over 7 bases. The CDR3 is 16 residues long. V dropped 3 bases and J dropped 2; count of bases not matched to a gene: 9. Germline-derived CDR1 and CDR2 are SGHRS and YFSETQ. This chain's CDR3 is CASSYYPGQTTDTQYF. CDR3 in DNA: TGCGCCAGCAGCTATTATCCGGGACAGACCACAGATACGCAGTATTTT.

The chain combines TRBV19 with TRBJ1-5, with 7 bases fitting TRBD1. J gave up 4 bases and V 7 bases, and 10 bases lay outside the gene matches. The CDR3 is made up of 15 amino acids. CDR1 LNHDA and CDR2 SQIVND come from the germline V gene (reference sequence). CDR3 residues: CASTQDRVRNQPQHF. The CDR3 DNA reads TGTGCCAGTACCCAAGACAGGGTACGTAATCAGCCCCAGCATTTT. Full variable domain (remainder filled in from reference TRBV19 and TRBJ1-5): DGGITQSPKYLFRKEGQNVTLSCEQNLNHDAMYWYRQDPGQGLRLIYYSQIVNDFQKGDIAEGYSVSREKKESFPLTVTSAQKNPTAFYLCASTQDRVRNQPQHFGDGTRLSIL.

V and J are TRBV12-3 or TRBV12-4 and TRBJ2-7; 8 bases line up with TRBD2. The CDR3 sequence is 18 residues long. V was pared by 4 bases and J by 2 bases, with 16 bases of the junction left unmatched. The CDR3 sequence: CASSSPFSSRGDTYEQYF. CDR3 sequence (DNA): TGTGCCAGCAGTTCCCCCTTTTCCTCGCGGGGGGATACCTACGAGCAGTACTTC.

This clonotype was found many times. The chain recombines TRBV5-1 with TRBJ2-3; unclear D gene. The CDR3 consists of 11 residues. CDR1 is SGHRS and CDR2 is YFSETQ in the germline V gene. Trimming took off 4 bases at V and 7 bases at J, with 7 bases between the two ends. The CDR3 bases are TGCGCCAGCAGCGGACCGTATACGCAGTATTTT. This gives the protein CASSGPYTQYF.

There are many counts of this clonotype. This sequence joins TRBV6-5 and TRBJ1-1, with TRBD1 matching over 10 bases. Losses at the gene ends were 2 bases for V and 6 bases for J; bases not matched to a gene: 6. The germline gives CDR1 MNHEY, CDR2 SVGAGI. The CDR3 covers 15 residues. The CDR3 sequence: CASSYRDRGFPEAFF. The CDR3 bases are TGTGCCAGCAGTTACCGGGACAGGGGCTTCCCTGAAGCTTTCTTT.

There are a few counts of this clonotype. This chain uses TRBV29-1 with TRBJ1-5; possible D gene TRBD1, 5 bases. The ends were cut back, 6 bases at V and 0 bases at J, with 15 bases in the middle. CDR1 SQVTM and CDR2 ANQGSEA come from the germline V gene. This CDR3 has 15 residues. The CDR3 DNA sequence: TGCAGCGTCCTCGGAGAAGGGGATAGCAATCAGCCCCAGCATTTT. This translates into CSVLGEGDSNQPQHF.

This clonotype came up many times. The genes are TRBV5-1 and TRBJ2-5; 8 bases fit TRBD2. This CDR3 is 15 amino acids long. The V gene's germline CDR1 is SGHRS and CDR2 YFSETQ. V was clipped by 0 bases and J by 2 bases; unmatched bases: 3. CDR3 bases: TGCGCCAGCAGCTTGGTCAGCGGGGGACAAGAGACCCAGTACTTC. Translation gives CASSLVSGGQETQYF.

This clonotype was counted many times. V is TRBV5-1 and J is TRBJ1-4; 7 nucleotides align to TRBD1. Germline V gene data show CDR1 as SGHRS and CDR2 as YFSETQ. This CDR3 region has 15 residues. V lost 4 bases, J lost 8 bases, and 11 bases stayed unmatched. CDR3 sequence reads: CASSPAGGMWEKLFF. In DNA form, the CDR3 reads TGCGCCAGCAGCCCCGCAGGGGGGATGTGGGAAAAACTGTTTTTT.

This chain joins TRBV18 and TRBJ2-7; 9 bases agree with TRBD1. There are 15 residues in the CDR3. Germline lookup yields CDR1 KGHSH and CDR2 LQKENI. The V segment lost 5 bases and the J segment 6 bases; nucleotides outside the gene matches: 11. This chain's CDR3 is CASSVSRDRVAEQYF. DNA for the CDR3: TGTGCCAGCTCAGTAAGCCGGGACAGGGTCGCCGAGCAGTACTTC.

This clonotype has only a few counts. The gene calls are TRBV7-3 and TRBJ2-5; TRBD1 agrees at 7 bases. V shed 0 bases and J 9 bases; nucleotides not matched to a gene: 4. Germline CDR1 reads SGHTA; CDR2 reads FQGTGA. The CDR3 totals 13 residues. CDR3 residues: CASSLTGGEAQYF. The CDR3 coding sequence is TGTGCCAGCAGCTTAACAGGGGGCGAGGCCCAGTACTTC.

The CDR3 DNA reads as TGTGCCACCAGTGATTTGGCCCCACTAGCGGGGATAGAGACCCAGTACTTC. It encodes CATSDLAPLAGIETQYF. The genes are TRBV24-1 and TRBJ2-5; 10 positions match TRBD2. Losses at the gene ends were 0 bases for V and 4 bases for J; bases not matched to a gene: 7. The CDR3 consists of 17 residues. Germline V gene sequence: CDR1 KGHDR, CDR2 SFDVKD.

This clonotype was seen only a few times. The genes are TRBV28 and TRBJ1-4, with D perhaps matching TRBD1 (6 bases). The germline V gene encodes CDR1 MDHEN and CDR2 SYDVKM. This CDR3 contains 18 residues. V lost 3 bases, J lost 5 bases, and 22 bases lay in between. The CDR3 DNA reads TGTGCCAGCAGTTTTCGGGGGACATACCGGGGGATGAATGAAAAACTGTTTTTT. As protein: CASSFRGTYRGMNEKLFF.

This clonotype was counted many times. V usage is TRBV5-5 and J usage is TRBJ2-3; the match to TRBD2 covers 7 bases. The V gene's germline CDR1 is SGHKS and CDR2 YYEKEE (reference sequence). V was clipped by 1 base and J by 4 bases; unmatched bases: 3. This CDR3 contains 14 residues. The DNA of the CDR3 is TGTGCCAGCAGCTTGTATACTAGCGCAGATACGCAGTATTTT. This sequence encodes CASSLYTSADTQYF. Variable domain in full (rest from reference TRBV5-5 and TRBJ2-3): DAGVTQSPTHLIKTRGQQVTLRCSPISGHKSVSWYQQVLGQGPQFIFQYYEKEERGRGNFPDRFSARQFPNYSSELNVNALLLGDSALYLCASSLYTSADTQYFGPGTRLTVL.

This clonotype was counted ten times or more. The rearrangement links TRBV20-1 to TRBJ2-3; D might be TRBD1 (5 bases). There are 12 residues in the CDR3. Germline CDR1 DFQATT, CDR2 SNEGSKA (reference sequence). V was trimmed by 6 bases and J by 3 bases, leaving 10 bases between them. CDR3 in amino acids: CSAPGLTDTQYF. The CDR3 coding sequence is TGCAGTGCCCCAGGGCTTACAGATACGCAGTATTTT.

This clonotype was observed a few times. This sequence joins TRBV28 and TRBJ2-7, with 8 bases aligning to TRBD2. The ends lost 1 base at V and 6 bases at J; junction bases unmatched: 8. Germline CDR1 MDHEN, CDR2 SYDVKM. CDR3 length: 15 amino acids. CDR3: CASSLSRRAGGEQYF. The CDR3 nucleotides are TGTGCCAGCAGTTTATCCCGACGGGCGGGGGGCGAGCAGTACTTC.

The V and J genes are TRBV29-1 and TRBJ2-5; 7 positions match TRBD2. V shed 0 bases, J shed 4 bases, and the junction held 5 bases outside the gene matches. The germline CDR1 and CDR2 sequences are SQVTM and ANQGSEA. The CDR3 is 14 residues long. For the CDR3, the DNA is TGCAGCGTTGAAGAAGCGGGGCGCGGAGAGACCCAGTACTTC. Amino acids: CSVEEAGRGETQYF.

This clonotype was recorded at least ten times. This sequence joins TRBV6-1 and TRBJ2-1, with TRBD2 identical over 7 bases. The CDR3 totals 17 residues. Looked up from germline, CDR1 is MNHNS and CDR2 is SASEGT. With 1 base clipped from V and 2 bases from J, the junction kept 8 bases outside the gene matches. Written as DNA, the CDR3 is TGTGCCAGCAGTGAAGACCCACTAGCGATGCCCTACAATGAGCAGTTCTTC. Its translation is CASSEDPLAMPYNEQFF.

V and J are TRBV7-9 and TRBJ2-7; no definite D call. The germline V and J ends were trimmed by 5 bases and 5 bases, with 13 bases remaining between them. Germline CDR1 reads SEHNR; CDR2 reads FQNEAQ (reference sequence). The CDR3 consists of 13 residues. The CDR3 reads CASSPRVSHEQYF. CDR3 nucleotide sequence: TGTGCCAGCAGCCCTAGGGTATCCCACGAGCAGTACTTC.

Written as DNA, the CDR3 is TGTGCCAGCAGCTTAGCAGACGGGAGCTACGAGCAGTACTTC. Its protein product is CASSLADGSYEQYF. The genes are TRBV7-8 and TRBJ2-7, with D perhaps TRBD2 (6 bases). The CDR3 is 14 residues long. V was trimmed by 0 bases and J by 3 bases, leaving 9 bases between them. The germline CDR1 and CDR2 sequences are SGHVS and FQNEAQ.